The rows below give T cell receptor beta chains drawn from one sample of a study of T cell changes during pregnancy in multiple sclerosis. This table comes from immunoSEQ multiplex PCR, and its TCRdb copy is limited to in-frame clones, with some not included. The sample consists of some 77,000 clones, about 92% of them appearing once. The input for sequencing was peripheral blood, taken in the second trimester of pregnancy. These receptors were obtained from a female donor in good health, enrolled as a control in a pregnancy study. The CDR3 runs from the conserved cysteine through the conserved F or W. A D gene is named only where the DNA matches it firmly. Expanded clones get a size class; other rows say once, few or many, or leave the size out.

>TRBD1|NA|TRBJ1-4|TRBV4-2
TGTGCCAGCAGCCGAATTCCGGGACAGGGACGCGAAAAACTGTTTTTT
CASSRIPGQGREKLFF
>NA|NA|TRBJ2-5|TRBV11-3
TGTGCCAGCAGCCCTCCTCGCCAAGAGACCCAGTACTTC
CASSPPRQETQYF
>NA|NA|TRBJ2-1|TRBV7-8
TGTGCCAGCAGCTTAGACCGGTTCATGTTCTTC
CASSLDRFMFF
>NA|NA|TRBJ1-3|TRBV7-8
TGTGCCAGCAGCCCCGAGGTATCTGGAAACACCATATATTTT
CASSPEVSGNTIYF
>TRBD1|once|TRBJ1-2|TRBV27
TGTGCCAGCAGTTTGACCCAGGGACAGGGGGCTGGGTATGGCTACACCTTC
CASSLTQGQGAGYGYTF
>NA|NA|TRBJ2-7|TRBV7-9
TGTGCCAGCAGCACCAATAGCGCTCCTAACTCCTACGAGCAGTACTTC
CASSTNSAPNSYEQYF
>TRBD2|NA|TRBJ2-3|TRBV4-2
TGTGCCAGCAGCCAAGATACGGCGGCCGGGACTAGCGGGGGGGCCAGAGATACGCAGTATTTT
CASSQDTAAGTSGGARDTQYF
>NA|NA|TRBJ2-3|TRBV5-6
TGTGCCAGCAGTCTTGCCCAGGATACGCAGTATTTT
CASSLAQDTQYF
>NA|NA|TRBJ2-3|TRBV2
TGTGCCAGCAGTGGTCAATTTCGCACAGATACGCAGTATTTT
CASSGQFRTDTQYF
>NA|NA|TRBJ1-2|TRBV7-3
TGTGCCAGCAGCTTAACCGCAGGGGAGGGTGGCTACACCTTC
CASSLTAGEGGYTF
>NA|NA|TRBJ1-2|TRBV27
TGTGCCAGCAGTTCCTCTAATATGGGGCAGGGCTACACCTTC
CASSSSNMGQGYTF
>NA|NA|TRBJ2-3|TRBV7-2
TGTGCCAGCAGCTTACGACTAGTGGCAGATACGCAGTATTTT
CASSLRLVADTQYF
>TRBD1|NA|TRBJ2-5|TRBV30
TGTGCCTGGAGTGACGGGACAGTCGGAGAGACCCAGTACTTC
CAWSDGTVGETQYF
>TRBD1|NA|TRBJ2-7|TRBV4-2
TGTGCCAGCAGCCAAGGGACAGGACCTCCCTACGAGCAGTACTTC
CASSQGTGPPYEQYF
>TRBD1|NA|TRBJ2-2|TRBV6-1
TGTGCCAGCTGGCATAGGACAGGGAACACCGGGGAGCTGTTTTTT
CASWHRTGNTGELFF
>NA|NA|TRBJ1-3|TRBV7-2
TGTGCCAGCAGCTCAGGGAACTCTGGAAACACCATATATTTT
CASSSGNSGNTIYF
>NA|NA|TRBJ2-1|TRBV6-6
TGTGCCACGAGCGGCCGGGCCTACAATGAGCAGTTCTTC
CATSGRAYNEQFF
>NA|NA|TRBJ2-7|TRBV7-9
TGTGCCAGCAGCCTCTGGGGGGACTACGAGCAGTACTTC
CASSLWGDYEQYF
>TRBD2|NA|TRBJ2-7|TRBV7-2
TGTGCCAGCAGCTTATTTCTAGCGGTCTCCGAGCAGTACTTC
CASSLFLAVSEQYF
>NA|NA|TRBJ1-2|TRBV19
TGTGCCAGTTACACAGGGTTAGGCTACACCTTC
CASYTGLGYTF
>NA|NA|TRBJ1-1|TRBV6-5
TGTGCCAGCAGTTACAGCGACAGGATGAATGAAGCTTTCTTT
CASSYSDRMNEAFF
>TRBD1|once|TRBJ1-3|TRBV30
TGTGCCTGGAGTGTAAAATTGACAGGGGCTGGAAACACCATATATTTT
CAWSVKLTGAGNTIYF
>TRBD1|NA|TRBJ2-7|TRBV5-1
TGCGCCAGCAGCCCACGGACAGGGAGAAACTACGAGCAGTACTTC
CASSPRTGRNYEQYF
>TRBD1|few|TRBJ1-6|TRBV19
TGTGCCAGTAGTATCCCACCCGGACAGGGACCCTCACCCCTCCACTTT
CASSIPPGQGPSPLHF
>NA|NA|TRBJ2-7|TRBV2
TGTGCCAGCAGTGAAGCTACAGGAGCCTACGAGCAGTACTTC
CASSEATGAYEQYF
>NA|few|TRBJ1-6|TRBV28
TGTGCCATCCTCGGGGTAGATTCACCCCTCCACTTT
CAILGVDSPLHF
>NA|NA|TRBJ2-7|TRBV11-2
TGTGCCAGCAGCTTAATAGTCCACGAGCAGTACTTC
CASSLIVHEQYF
>NA|NA|TRBJ1-6|TRBV5-6
TGTGCCAGCAGTTCCTCCCGGAATTCACCCCTCCACTTT
CASSSSRNSPLHF
>TRBD2|NA|TRBJ2-1|TRBV7-8
TGTGCCAGCAGCTTAAGCGGGGGGCTTAATGAGCAGTTCTTC
CASSLSGGLNEQFF
>TRBD1|once|TRBJ1-5|TRBV27
TGTGCCAGCAGTTTAGGCAGGGGGACCAATCAGCCCCAGCATTTT
CASSLGRGTNQPQHF
>NA|NA|TRBJ2-7|TRBV13
TGTGCCAGCAGCTTAGGCAGGGATGCTCGCGAGCAGTACTTC
CASSLGRDAREQYF
>TRBD1|NA|TRBJ2-7|TRBV6-5
TGTGCCAGCAGTTACGGACAGGCCTCCTATGAGCAGTACTTC
CASSYGQASYEQYF
>TRBD2|NA|TRBJ2-1|TRBV9
TGTGCCAGCAGCGTAGGTTGGGGCGGGGGGACTAACAATGAGCAGTTCTTC
CASSVGWGGGTNNEQFF
>TRBD1|NA|TRBJ1-2|TRBV19
TGTGCCAGTAGTATAAAAGGGGGACAGCCCTATGGCTACACCTTC
CASSIKGGQPYGYTF
>TRBD1|NA|TRBJ2-1|TRBV29-1
TGCAGCGTTGAACCGGGCGACAGGGGGCAAGGTGAGCAGTTCTTC
CSVEPGDRGQGEQFF